The present TCR beta chain was sequenced within a study of T cell responses to AZD1222 COVID-19 vaccine. Study results and limitations: The study found vaccine-associated CD4 TCRs spanning spike, dominant at 160-218 and 743-854. Unmutated variant regions are reportedly targeted by nearly half of spike-specific TCRs.

Germline CDR1 is SGHVS and CDR2 is FQNEAQ. CDR3 size: 17 residues. The V gene end was trimmed by 5 bases and the J gene end by 0 bases; junction bases not matched to a gene: 9. On this clone: Its antigen is unknown.

Sequenced by immunoSEQ multiplex PCR; TCRdb stores in-frame clones only, minus some. The sample yields roughly 120,000 clones, 80% to 90% seen once. V usage is TRBV7-8 and J usage is TRBJ2-3; 9 nucleotides align to TRBD2. The receptor comes from an adult in good health. The sequencing used peripheral blood, collected on day 0 of AZD1222 vaccination. CDR3 nucleotide sequence: TGTGCCAGCAGCACCCCCTTAGCGGGAGCTAGCACAGATACGCAGTATTTT. This translates into CASSTPLAGASTDTQYF.